Shown below are 8 T cell receptor beta chains from a single sample sequenced in a study of T cells in narcolepsy. Only in-frame clones appear in the TCRdb table, and some are missing; sequencing was by immunoSEQ multiplex PCR. In the table there are tens of thousands of clones, more than 70% of which are singletons. Specimen: memory (CD45RA-) CD4+ T cells from blood. These receptors were obtained from a human donor in good health.

The DNA for the CDR3 is TGCGCCAGCAGCTTGGCTAGCGGGGATGGAGAGACCCAGTACTTC. It encodes CASSLASGDGETQYF. The genes are TRBV5-1 and TRBJ2-5; 9 nucleotides agree with TRBD2. CDR1 is SGHRS, CDR2 YFSETQ, per germline. The CDR3 contains 15 residues. The V gene end was trimmed by 0 bases and the J gene end by 4 bases; junction bases not matched to a gene: 4.

This clone was recorded only once. The rearrangement joins TRBV30 to TRBJ2-3; tentative D call: TRBD2 (6 bases). V lost 4 bases to trimming and J lost 2 bases, with 10 bases between them. From germline, CDR1 is GTSNPN and CDR2 SVGIG (reference sequence). There are 13 residues in the CDR3. In DNA form, the CDR3 reads TGTGCCTGGAACGGGGGACTCACAGATACGCAGTATTTT. Translated: CAWNGGLTDTQYF.

V and J are TRBV5-4 and TRBJ2-7; weak D call: TRBD1 (5 bases). The V gene's germline CDR1 is SGHNT and CDR2 YYREEE (reference sequence). V was clipped by 4 bases and J by 0 bases, with 11 bases between them. The CDR3 consists of 14 residues. The CDR3 loop reads CASSPDSYSYEQYF. CDR3 nucleotides: TGTGCCAGCAGCCCTGACAGCTACTCCTACGAGCAGTACTTC.

The chain recombines TRBV13 with TRBJ2-6; a possible D gene is TRBD1 (6 bases). Germline CDR1 reads PRHDT; CDR2 reads FYEKMQ (reference sequence). The CDR3 is 19 residues long. V was clipped by 4 bases and J by 2 bases, with 21 bases between them. The chain's CDR3 is CASSSPWTASEAGANVLTF. CDR3 coding DNA: TGTGCCAGCAGCTCGCCCTGGACAGCCTCGGAGGCTGGGGCCAACGTCCTGACTTTC. Looking up the rest from reference TRBV13 and TRBJ2-6 gives the full variable domain: AAGVIQSPRHLIKEKRETATLKCYPIPRHDTVYWYQQGPGQDPQFLISFYEKMQSDKGSIPDRFSAQQFSDYHSELNMSSLELGDSALYFCASSSPWTASEAGANVLTFGAGSRLTVL.

This clone was recorded only once. V usage is TRBV11-3 and J usage is TRBJ1-1; D gene unclear. This CDR3 is built from 13 residues. V shed 2 bases and J shed 4 bases, with 8 bases lying between them. Germline values: CDR1 SGHNT, CDR2 YENEEA. CDR3 in amino acids: CASSLRLTTEAFF. CDR3 in DNA: TGTGCCAGCAGCTTACGACTTACCACTGAAGCTTTCTTT.

This clone was picked up a small number of times. The CDR3 DNA is TGTGCCAGCAGCTTTTTCAGTGGGACGGTGAACACTGAAGCTTTCTTT. Its translation: CASSFFSGTVNTEAFF. The chain combines TRBV7-3 with TRBJ1-1; TRBD1 is a possible D gene (5 bases). The CDR3 spans 16 residues. Deletions cut 3 bases from V and 0 bases from J, with 14 bases between. CDR1 is SGHTA, CDR2 FQGTGA, per germline.

The V and J genes are TRBV7-2 and TRBJ1-2; D is uncertain. V shed 6 bases and J shed 8 bases, with 19 bases lying between them. CDR1 is SGHTA and CDR2 is FQGNSA in the germline V gene. CDR3 length equals 14 residues. The CDR3 DNA reads as TGTGCCAGCAGGCTTGCGGGTGAAACTTGGGGCTACACCTTC. Amino acid sequence: CASRLAGETWGYTF.

This chain uses TRBV11-2 with TRBJ1-4, with a possible D match to TRBD1 (5 bases). Germline CDR1 reads SGHAT; CDR2 reads FQNNGV. The CDR3 is 15 amino acids. The germline V and J ends were trimmed by 5 bases and 4 bases, with 14 bases remaining between them. CDR3 coding DNA: TGTGCCAGCAGCACCTCAGGGTGGGTTAATGAAAAACTGTTTTTT. The encoded protein is CASSTSGWVNEKLFF.